This TCR beta chain was documented in a study of T cell responses to AZD1222 COVID-19 vaccine. The CDR3 extends over 15 amino acids. V lost 2 bases to trimming and J lost 7 bases, with 12 bases between them. CDR1 is MGHDK, CDR2 SYGVNS, per germline. As regards this clone: Its antigen is not known.

Profiling relied on immunoSEQ multiplex PCR, and the TCRdb table lists in-frame clones only, not all of them. The sample consists of roughly 160,000 clones, approximately 88% of them appearing once. General study results and limits: Nearly half of the spike-specific TCRs reportedly recognize variant regions that carry no mutations. The study identified only six AZD1222 recipients as seropositive at baseline.

Here the sequenced sample was peripheral blood, taken 28 days after the second AZD1222 dose. This chain uses TRBV25-1 with TRBJ1-6; D perhaps matches TRBD1 (5 bases). The receptor comes from an adult who received the AZD1222 COVID-19 vaccine. CDR3 bases: TGTGCCAGCAGTGAAATCGGGACGGGGAATTCACCCCTCCACTTT. Protein product: CASSEIGTGNSPLHF.